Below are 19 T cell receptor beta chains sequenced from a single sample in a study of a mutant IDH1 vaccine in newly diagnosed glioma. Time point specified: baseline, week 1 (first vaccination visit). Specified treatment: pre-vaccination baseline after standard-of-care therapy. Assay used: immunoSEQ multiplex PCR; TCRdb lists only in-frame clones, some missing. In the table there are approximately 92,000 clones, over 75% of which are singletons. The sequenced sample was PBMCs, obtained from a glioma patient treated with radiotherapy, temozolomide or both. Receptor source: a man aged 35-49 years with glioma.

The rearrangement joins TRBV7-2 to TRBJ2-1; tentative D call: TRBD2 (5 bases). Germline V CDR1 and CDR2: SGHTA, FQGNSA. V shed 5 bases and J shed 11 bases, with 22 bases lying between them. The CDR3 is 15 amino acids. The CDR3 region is CASSPYPLLGPQQFF. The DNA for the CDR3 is TGTGCCAGCAGCCCCTACCCCCTACTAGGGCCGCAGCAGTTCTTC.

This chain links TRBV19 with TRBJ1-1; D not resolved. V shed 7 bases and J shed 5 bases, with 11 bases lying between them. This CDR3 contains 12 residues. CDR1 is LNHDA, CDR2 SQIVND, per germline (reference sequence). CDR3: CASNWAGTEAFF. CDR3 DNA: TGTGCCAGTAACTGGGCCGGAACTGAAGCTTTCTTT. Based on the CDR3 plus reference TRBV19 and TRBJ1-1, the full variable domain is DGGITQSPKYLFRKEGQNVTLSCEQNLNHDAMYWYRQDPGQGLRLIYYSQIVNDFQKGDIAEGYSVSREKKESFPLTVTSAQKNPTAFYLCASNWAGTEAFFGQGTRLTVV.

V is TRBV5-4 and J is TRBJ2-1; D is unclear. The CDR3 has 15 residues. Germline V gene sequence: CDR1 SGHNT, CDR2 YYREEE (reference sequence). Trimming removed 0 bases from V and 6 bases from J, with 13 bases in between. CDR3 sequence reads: CASSLVGPSRNEQFF. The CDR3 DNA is TGTGCCAGCAGCTTGGTAGGGCCGTCTCGCAATGAGCAGTTCTTC.

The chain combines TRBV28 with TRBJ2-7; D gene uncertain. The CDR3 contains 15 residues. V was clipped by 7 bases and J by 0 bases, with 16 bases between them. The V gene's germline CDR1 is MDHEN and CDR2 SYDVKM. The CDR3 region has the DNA TGTGCCAGCACCTTTTCTTGGGGTACCTCCTACGAGCAGTACTTC. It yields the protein CASTFSWGTSYEQYF. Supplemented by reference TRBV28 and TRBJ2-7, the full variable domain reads DVKVTQSSRYLVKRTGEKVFLECVQDMDHENMFWYRQDPGLGLRLIYFSYDVKMKEKGDIPEGYSVSREKKERFSLILESASTNQTSMYLCASTFSWGTSYEQYFGPGTRLTVT.

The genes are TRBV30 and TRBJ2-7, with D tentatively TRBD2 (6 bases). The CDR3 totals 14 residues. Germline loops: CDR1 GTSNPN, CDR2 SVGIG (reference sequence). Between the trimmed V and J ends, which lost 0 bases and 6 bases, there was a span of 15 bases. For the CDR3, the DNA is TGTGCCTGGAGTGTTACCGGGGGAGCGTTCGAGCAGTACTTC. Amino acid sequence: CAWSVTGGAFEQYF.

The CDR3 is CASSSGLDEQYF. CDR3 in DNA: TGTGCCAGCTCTAGCGGGCTCGACGAGCAGTACTTC. The chain recombines TRBV9 with TRBJ2-5; 8 bases line up with TRBD2. The DNA matches TRBJ2-7 better at its end, which makes the J call doubtful. The CDR3 has 12 amino acids. CDR1 and CDR2 from the germline V gene are SGDLS and YYNGEE.

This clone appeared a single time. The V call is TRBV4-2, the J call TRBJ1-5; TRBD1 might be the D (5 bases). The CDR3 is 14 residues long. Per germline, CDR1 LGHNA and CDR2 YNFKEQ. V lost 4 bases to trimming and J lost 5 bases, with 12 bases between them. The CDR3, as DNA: TGTGCCAGCAGCCGGGACCCCTTGGATCAGCCCCAGCATTTT. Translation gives CASSRDPLDQPQHF.

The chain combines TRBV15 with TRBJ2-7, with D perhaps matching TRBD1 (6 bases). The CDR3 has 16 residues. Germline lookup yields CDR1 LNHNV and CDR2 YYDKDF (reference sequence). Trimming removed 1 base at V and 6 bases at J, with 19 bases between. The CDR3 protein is CATSRVQGRSSGEQYF. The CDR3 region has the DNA TGTGCCACCAGCAGAGTTCAGGGGCGCTCCTCGGGCGAGCAGTACTTC.

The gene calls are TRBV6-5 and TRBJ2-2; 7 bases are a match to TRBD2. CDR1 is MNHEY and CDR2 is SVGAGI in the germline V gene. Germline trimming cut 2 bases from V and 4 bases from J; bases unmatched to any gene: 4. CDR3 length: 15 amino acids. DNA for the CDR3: TGTGCCAGCAGTTACGGCGGGGGATTCACCGGGGAGCTGTTTTTT. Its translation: CASSYGGGFTGELFF.

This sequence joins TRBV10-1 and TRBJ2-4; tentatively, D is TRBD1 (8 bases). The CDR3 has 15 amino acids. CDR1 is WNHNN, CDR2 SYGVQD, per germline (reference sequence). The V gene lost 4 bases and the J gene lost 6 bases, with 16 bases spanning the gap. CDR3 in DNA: TGCGCCAGCAGTGGTTCAACAGGGGGGGGAAACATTCAGTACTTC. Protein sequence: CASSGSTGGGNIQYF.

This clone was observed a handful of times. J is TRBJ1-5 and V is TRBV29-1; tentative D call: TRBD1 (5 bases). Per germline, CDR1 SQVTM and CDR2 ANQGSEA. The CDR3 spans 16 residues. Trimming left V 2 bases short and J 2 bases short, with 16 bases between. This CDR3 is CSVERAVGGGNQPQHF. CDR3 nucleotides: TGCAGCGTTGAAAGGGCGGTTGGAGGGGGCAATCAGCCCCAGCATTTT.

CDR3 coding DNA: TGTGCCACCAGCAGAGGGCAGGGGGCCGCCAATGAAAAACTGTTTTTT. Residues: CATSRGQGAANEKLFF. V usage is TRBV15 and J usage is TRBJ1-4; 8 positions match TRBD1. The trim removed 1 base at V and 5 bases at J, leaving 6 bases unmatched. This CDR3 comprises 16 residues. The germline V gene encodes CDR1 LNHNV and CDR2 YYDKDF (reference sequence).

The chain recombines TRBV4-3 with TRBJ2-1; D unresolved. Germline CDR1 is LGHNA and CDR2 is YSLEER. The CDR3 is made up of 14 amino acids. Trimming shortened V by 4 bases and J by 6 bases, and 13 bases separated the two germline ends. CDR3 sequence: CASSPHRTGNEQFF. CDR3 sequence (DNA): TGCGCCAGCAGCCCGCACCGCACCGGCAATGAGCAGTTCTTC.

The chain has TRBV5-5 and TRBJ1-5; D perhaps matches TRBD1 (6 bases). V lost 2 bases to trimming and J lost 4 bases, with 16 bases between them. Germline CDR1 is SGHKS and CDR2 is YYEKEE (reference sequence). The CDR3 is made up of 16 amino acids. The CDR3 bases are TGTGCCAGCAGCTTTAGAGACCGGGGGGCTAATCAGCCCCAGCATTTT. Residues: CASSFRDRGANQPQHF.

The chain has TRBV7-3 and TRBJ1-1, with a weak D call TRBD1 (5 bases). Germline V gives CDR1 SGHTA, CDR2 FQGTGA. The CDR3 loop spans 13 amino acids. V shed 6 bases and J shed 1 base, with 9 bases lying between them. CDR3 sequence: CASSRDRNTEAFF. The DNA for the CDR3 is TGTGCCAGCAGTCGGGACCGGAACACTGAAGCTTTCTTT.

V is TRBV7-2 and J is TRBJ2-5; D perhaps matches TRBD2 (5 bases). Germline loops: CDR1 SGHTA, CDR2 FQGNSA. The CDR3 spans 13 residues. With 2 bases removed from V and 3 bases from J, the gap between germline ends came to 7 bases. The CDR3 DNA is TGTGCCAGCAGCTTATACGGGAAAGAGACCCAGTACTTC. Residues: CASSLYGKETQYF.

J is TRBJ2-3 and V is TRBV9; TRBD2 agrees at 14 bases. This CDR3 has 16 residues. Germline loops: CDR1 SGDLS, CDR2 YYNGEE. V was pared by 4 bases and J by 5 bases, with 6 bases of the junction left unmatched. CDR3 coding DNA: TGTGCCAGCAGCTTGGGGACTAGCGGGGGTGTAGATACGCAGTATTTT. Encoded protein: CASSLGTSGGVDTQYF.

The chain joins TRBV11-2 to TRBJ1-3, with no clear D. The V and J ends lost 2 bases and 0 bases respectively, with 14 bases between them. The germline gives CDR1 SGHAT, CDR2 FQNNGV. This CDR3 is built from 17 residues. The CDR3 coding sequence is TGTGCCAGCAGCTTACAAAGGTCTCGGGGCTCTGGAAACACCATATATTTT. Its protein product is CASSLQRSRGSGNTIYF. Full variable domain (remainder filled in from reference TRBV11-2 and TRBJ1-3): EAGVAQSPRYKIIEKRQSVAFWCNPISGHATLYWYQQILGQGPKLLIQFQNNGVVDDSQLPKDRFSAERLKGVDSTLKIQPAKLEDSAVYLCASSLQRSRGSGNTIYFGEGSWLTVV.

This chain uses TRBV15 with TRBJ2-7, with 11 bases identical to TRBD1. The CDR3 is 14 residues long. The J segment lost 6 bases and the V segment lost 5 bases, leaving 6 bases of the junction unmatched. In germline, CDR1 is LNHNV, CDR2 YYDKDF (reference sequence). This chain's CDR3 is CATSRRTGGSEQYF. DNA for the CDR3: TGTGCCACCAGCCGCCGGACAGGGGGCTCCGAGCAGTACTTC.